Reported below is one T cell receptor (beta chain). The sample originates from a study of molecular identifiers for immune sequencing clone quantification. The CDR3 is 13 amino acids. The germline CDR1 and CDR2 sequences are MNHEY and SMNVEV (reference sequence). V gave up 0 bases and J gave up 4 bases, with 4 bases separating them. In TCRdb, the PCR reads were re-called with MiXCR into one record per CDR3 protein. The sample has about 510,000 distinct CDR3 sequences; less than 30% are singletons. V usage is TRBV27 and J usage is TRBJ1-5; no clear D gene. The receptor's source is a human donor in good health. Some libraries in this study had Jurkat cell RNA spiked in. The sequencing sample was made of naive CD8+ T cells from blood, with Jurkat cell RNA spiked in. Subset denoted: FACS-sorted CD8+CD4-CCR7+CD45RA+ naive T cells. The CDR3: CASSLSINQPQHF. In DNA, the CDR3 is TGTGCCAGCAGTTTATCGATTAATCAGCCCCAGCATTTT.